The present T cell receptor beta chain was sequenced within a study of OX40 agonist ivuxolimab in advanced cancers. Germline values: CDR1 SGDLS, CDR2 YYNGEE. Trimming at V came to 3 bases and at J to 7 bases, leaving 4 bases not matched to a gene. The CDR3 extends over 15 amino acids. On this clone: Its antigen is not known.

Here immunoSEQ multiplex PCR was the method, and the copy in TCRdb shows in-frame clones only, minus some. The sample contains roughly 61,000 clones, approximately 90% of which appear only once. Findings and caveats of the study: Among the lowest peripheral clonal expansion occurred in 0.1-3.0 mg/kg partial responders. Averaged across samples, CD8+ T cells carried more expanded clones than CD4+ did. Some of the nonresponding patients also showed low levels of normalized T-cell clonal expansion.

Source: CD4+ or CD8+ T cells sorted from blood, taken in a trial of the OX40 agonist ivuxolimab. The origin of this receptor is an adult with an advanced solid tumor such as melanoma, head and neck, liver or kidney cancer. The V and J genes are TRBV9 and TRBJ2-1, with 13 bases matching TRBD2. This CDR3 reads CASSAEGLAGNEQFF. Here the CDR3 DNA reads TGTGCCAGCAGCGCCGAGGGACTAGCGGGAAATGAGCAGTTCTTC.